This TCR beta chain came from a study of PD-1 blockade in classical Hodgkin lymphoma. Study as a whole: A 3 mg/kg intravenous dose of nivolumab was received by patients every 2 weeks.

Clones were read by immunoSEQ multiplex PCR, and TCRdb kept only the in-frame ones, dropping some. The data hold 30,000 to 35,000 clones, with around nine tenths observed a single time. Regarding this clone: Its target is not known.

V was clipped by 4 bases and J by 3 bases; unmatched bases: 8. The CDR3 runs to 15 residues. CDR1 MNHEY and CDR2 SVGAGI come from the germline V gene. The study, taken as a whole, reports: Healthy donors reportedly exceeded newly diagnosed patients in baseline TCR diversity. At C4D1, TCR diversity had climbed significantly for CD4+ cells, though not for CD8+ cells.

Every one of the patients relapsed after autologous stem cell transplantation (brentuximab vedotin exposure was variable). With magnetic negative selection, CD4+ T cells were purified from PBMCs that had been thawed. When best responses were assessed, they were complete response, partial response or progressive disease. The genes are TRBV6-5 and TRBJ2-7, with 8 positions matching TRBD1. The source material was CD4+ T cells from blood, sampled at baseline. This TCR was recovered from a human donor with classical Hodgkin lymphoma. CDR3 protein: CASSSLEGTGYEQYF. The CDR3 DNA reads TGTGCCAGCAGTTCCCTTGAGGGGACAGGCTACGAGCAGTACTTC.